This T cell receptor beta chain was sequenced for a study of T cell changes during pregnancy in multiple sclerosis. CDR3 size: 19 residues. V was clipped by 7 bases and J by 0 bases, with 25 bases between them. Germline values: CDR1 MRHNA, CDR2 SNTAGT. Profiling relied on immunoSEQ multiplex PCR, and the TCRdb table lists in-frame clones only, not all of them. This sample has about 38,000 clones, with approximately 90% found just once. This receptor was identified in a female donor with multiple sclerosis, enrolled in a pregnancy study. Sequenced here: CD4+ T cells from peripheral blood mononuclear cells, sampled before pregnancy. The chain carries TRBV6-4 and TRBJ1-5; tentative D call: TRBD1 (5 bases). CDR3: CASMRANRKMDYSNQPQHF. CDR3 nucleotides: TGTGCCAGCATGCGAGCGAACAGGAAAATGGATTATAGCAATCAGCCCCAGCATTTT.